These T cell receptor beta chains were read from a single sample in a study of blood T cell repertoires in COVID-19. The table came from immunoSEQ multiplex PCR; TCRdb's copy has only in-frame clones and leaves some out. In the table there are 150,000 to 200,000 clones, more than 75% of which are singletons. The specimen was peripheral blood. The receptor source for this set is a person aged 65-85 years with COVID-19, enrolled during active disease. CDR3s include the opening cysteine and the closing phenylalanine or tryptophan. The D gene is left open where the match is weak. The size field is filled for only some rows; it gives once, few, many or a size class.

>-|TRBV28|TRBJ2-3|TRBD2
CASTATSPDTQYF
TGTGCCAGCACTGCGACTAGCCCCGATACGCAGTATTTT
>-|TRBV6-2/TRBV6-3|TRBJ2-1|TRBD2
CASSQRRLTSGGNYNEQFF
TGTGCCAGCAGTCAACGCCGTTTGACTAGCGGGGGGAACTACAATGAGCAGTTCTTC
>once|TRBV6-5|TRBJ1-4|-
CASSYSMGSNEKLFF
TGTGCCAGCAGTTACTCGATGGGGAGTAATGAAAAACTGTTTTTT
>-|TRBV27|TRBJ2-3|TRBD1
CASTETGNPTDTQYF
TGTGCCAGCACCGAGACAGGGAATCCGACAGATACGCAGTATTTT
>-|TRBV5-8|TRBJ2-7|TRBD1
CASSVGQGVYEQYF
TGTGCCAGCAGCGTGGGACAGGGTGTCTACGAGCAGTACTTC
>-|TRBV27|TRBJ1-6|-
CATSGGYNSPLHF
TGTGCCACCTCGGGGGGTTATAATTCACCCCTCCACTTT
>-|TRBV7-2|TRBJ2-1|TRBD2
CASSLEVAGTYNEQFF
TGTGCCAGCAGCCTGGAGGTAGCGGGAACCTACAATGAGCAGTTCTTC
>-|TRBV15|TRBJ2-4|-
CATSGGGLALAKNIQYF
TGTGCCACCAGCGGGGGGGGCCTAGCTTTGGCCAAAAACATTCAGTACTTC
>once|TRBV14|TRBJ1-1|-
CASSQDLFPGKSGEEAFF
TGTGCCAGCAGCCAAGATCTGTTCCCAGGGAAGAGTGGCGAGGAAGCTTTCTTT
>-|TRBV27|TRBJ2-3|TRBD2
CASHRGGGISDTQYF
TGTGCCAGCCATCGGGGCGGGGGGATCTCAGATACGCAGTATTTT
>-|TRBV7-2|TRBJ2-1|-
CASSLLRGAYNEQFF
TGTGCCAGCAGCTTACTCCGGGGGGCTTACAATGAGCAGTTCTTC
>-|TRBV14|TRBJ2-1|TRBD2
CASSPTLAPTLQQFF
TGTGCCAGCAGCCCAACACTAGCGCCAACCCTCCAGCAGTTCTTC
>-|TRBV30|TRBJ2-3|-
CAWSPGLSTDTQYF
TGTGCCTGGAGCCCGGGACTCAGCACAGATACGCAGTATTTT
>-|TRBV4-3|TRBJ1-3|TRBD1
CASSQTGDTLGNTIYF
TGCGCCAGCAGCCAGACAGGGGATACGCTTGGAAACACCATATATTTT
>-|TRBV25-1|TRBJ2-1|TRBD2
CASRTSGRAQEQFF
TGTGCCAGCAGAACTAGCGGGAGGGCACAAGAGCAGTTCTTC
>-|TRBV7-3|TRBJ2-2|TRBD1
CASSLTGMNTGELFF
TGTGCCAGCAGCTTGACAGGGATGAACACCGGGGAGCTGTTTTTT
>-|TRBV7-7|TRBJ1-5|-
CASDRTYRDNQPQHF
TGTGCCAGCGACCGAACCTACAGGGACAATCAGCCCCAGCATTTT
>-|TRBV5-6|TRBJ2-5|-
CASSGAGQNYQETQYF
TGTGCCAGCAGCGGCGCTGGACAGAATTACCAAGAGACCCAGTACTTC
>-|TRBV7-9|TRBJ1-2|-
CASSLDRGEGYTF
TGTGCCAGCAGCTTAGACCGGGGAGAAGGCTACACCTTC
>-|TRBV18|TRBJ2-6|-
CASPARPGSGANVLTF
TGTGCCAGTCCCGCCCGGCCAGGGTCTGGGGCCAACGTCCTGACTTTC
>-|TRBV19|TRBJ2-5|TRBD2
CASQAGGPSSQYF
TGTGCCAGTCAAGCGGGGGGACCTTCTTCCCAGTACTTC
>-|TRBV27|TRBJ2-7|-
CAVGTARRVSEQYF
TGTGCCGTGGGAACAGCGAGGAGGGTCAGCGAGCAGTACTTC
>-|TRBV5-1|TRBJ1-1|-
CASSPDRQSSEAFF
TGCGCCAGCAGCCCCGATCGACAGTCGTCTGAAGCTTTCTTT
>few|TRBV5-6|TRBJ1-1|TRBD1
CASSLIMGQVVEAFF
TGTGCCAGCAGCTTGATCATGGGACAGGTTGTTGAGGCTTTCTTT
>once|TRBV2|TRBJ2-1|-
CASSEASVIDYNEQFF
TGTGCCAGCAGTGAAGCGTCGGTGATAGACTACAATGAGCAGTTCTTC
>-|TRBV7-9|TRBJ1-4|TRBD1
CASSYGQGTNEKLFF
TGTGCCAGCAGTTACGGACAGGGAACTAATGAAAAACTGTTTTTT